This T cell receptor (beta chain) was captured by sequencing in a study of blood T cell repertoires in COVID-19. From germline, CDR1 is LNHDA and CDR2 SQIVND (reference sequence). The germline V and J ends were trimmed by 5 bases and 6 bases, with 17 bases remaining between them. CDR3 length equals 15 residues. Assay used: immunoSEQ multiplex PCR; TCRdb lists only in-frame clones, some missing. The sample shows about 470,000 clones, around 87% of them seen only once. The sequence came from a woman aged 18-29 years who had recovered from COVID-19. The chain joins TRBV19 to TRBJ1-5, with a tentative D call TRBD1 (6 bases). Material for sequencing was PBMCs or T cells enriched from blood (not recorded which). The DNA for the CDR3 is TGTGCCAGTAGTTGGGGGAACAGGGCCTCTCAGCCCCAGCATTTT. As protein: CASSWGNRASQPQHF.